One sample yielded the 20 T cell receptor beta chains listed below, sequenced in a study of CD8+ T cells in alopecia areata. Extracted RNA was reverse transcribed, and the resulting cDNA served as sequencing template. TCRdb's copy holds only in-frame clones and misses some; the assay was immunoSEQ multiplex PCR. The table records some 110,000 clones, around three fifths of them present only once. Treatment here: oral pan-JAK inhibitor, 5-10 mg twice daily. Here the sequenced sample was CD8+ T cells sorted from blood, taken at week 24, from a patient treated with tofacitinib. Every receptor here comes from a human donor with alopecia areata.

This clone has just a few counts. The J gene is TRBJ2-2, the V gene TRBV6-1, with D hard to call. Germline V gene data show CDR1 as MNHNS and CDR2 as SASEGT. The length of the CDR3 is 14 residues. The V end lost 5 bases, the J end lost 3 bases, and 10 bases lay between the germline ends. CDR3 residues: CASSYSRDTGELFF. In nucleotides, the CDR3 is TGTGCCAGCAGTTATTCCCGGGACACCGGGGAGCTGTTTTTT.

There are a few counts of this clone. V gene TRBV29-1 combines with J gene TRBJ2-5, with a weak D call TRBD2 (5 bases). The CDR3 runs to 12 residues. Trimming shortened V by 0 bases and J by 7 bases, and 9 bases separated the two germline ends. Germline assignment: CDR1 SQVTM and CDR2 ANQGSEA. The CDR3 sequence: CSVEEYRGTQYF. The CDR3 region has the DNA TGCAGCGTTGAAGAATACCGGGGGACCCAGTACTTC.

The CDR3 coding sequence is TGCAGCTTGGACGGGGAGGGGGCTGAAGCTTTCTTT. Protein product: CSLDGEGAEAFF. The chain uses TRBV29-1 and TRBJ1-1; D possibly corresponds to TRBD1 (6 bases). The germline V gene encodes CDR1 SQVTM and CDR2 ANQGSEA. Trimming removed 8 bases at V and 6 bases at J, with 16 bases between. This CDR3 spans 12 amino acids.

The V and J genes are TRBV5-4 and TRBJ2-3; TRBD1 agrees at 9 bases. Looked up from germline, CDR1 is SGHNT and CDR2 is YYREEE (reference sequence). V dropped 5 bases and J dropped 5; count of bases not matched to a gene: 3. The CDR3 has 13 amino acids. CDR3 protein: CASSWDREDTQYF. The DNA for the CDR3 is TGTGCCAGCAGTTGGGACAGGGAAGATACGCAGTATTTT.

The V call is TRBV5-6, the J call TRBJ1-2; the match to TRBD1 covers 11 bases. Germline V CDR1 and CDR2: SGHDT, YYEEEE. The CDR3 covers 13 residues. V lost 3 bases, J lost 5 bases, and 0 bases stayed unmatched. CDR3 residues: CASSWDRGYGYTF. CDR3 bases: TGTGCCAGCAGCTGGGACAGGGGGTATGGCTACACCTTC. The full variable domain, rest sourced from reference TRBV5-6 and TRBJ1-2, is DAGVTQSPTHLIKTRGQQVTLRCSPKSGHDTVSWYQQALGQGPQFIFQYYEEEERQRGNFPDRFSGHQFPNYSSELNVNALLLGDSALYLCASSWDRGYGYTFGSGTRLTVV.

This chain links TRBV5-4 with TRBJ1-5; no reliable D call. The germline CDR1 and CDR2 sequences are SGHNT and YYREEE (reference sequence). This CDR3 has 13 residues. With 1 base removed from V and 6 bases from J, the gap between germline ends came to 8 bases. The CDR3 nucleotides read TGTGCCAGCAGCTTGACCGTAGGTCAGCCCCAGCATTTT. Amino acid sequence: CASSLTVGQPQHF.

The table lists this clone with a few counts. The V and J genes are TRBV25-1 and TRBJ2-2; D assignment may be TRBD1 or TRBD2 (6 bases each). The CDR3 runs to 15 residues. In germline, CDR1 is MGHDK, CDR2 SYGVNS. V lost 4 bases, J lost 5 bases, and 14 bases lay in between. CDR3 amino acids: CASSGWGAGTGELFF. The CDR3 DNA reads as TGTGCCAGCAGTGGATGGGGGGCCGGTACCGGGGAGCTGTTTTTT.

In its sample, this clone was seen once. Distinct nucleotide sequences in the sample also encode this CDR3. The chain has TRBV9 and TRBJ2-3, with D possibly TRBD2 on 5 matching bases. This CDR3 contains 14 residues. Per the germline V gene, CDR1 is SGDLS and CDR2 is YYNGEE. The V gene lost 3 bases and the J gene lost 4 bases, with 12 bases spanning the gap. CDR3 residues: CASSASGKADTQYF. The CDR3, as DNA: TGTGCCAGCAGCGCCAGCGGAAAGGCAGATACGCAGTATTTT.

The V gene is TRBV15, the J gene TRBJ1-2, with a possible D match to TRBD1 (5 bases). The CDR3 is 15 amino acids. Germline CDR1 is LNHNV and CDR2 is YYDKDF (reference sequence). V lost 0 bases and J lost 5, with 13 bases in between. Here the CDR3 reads CATSRDSQGGYGYTF. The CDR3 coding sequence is TGTGCCACCAGCAGAGATAGCCAGGGTGGTTATGGCTACACCTTC.

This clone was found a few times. DNA of the CDR3: TGTGCCAGCAGTTACGATCGGGGCTCTGGAAACACCATATATTTT. Translation gives CASSYDRGSGNTIYF. V is TRBV6-6 and J is TRBJ1-3; no reliable D call. The CDR3 runs to 15 residues. Germline values: CDR1 MNHNY, CDR2 SVGAGI (reference sequence). Trimming took 2 bases from V and 0 from J, leaving 8 bases between them.

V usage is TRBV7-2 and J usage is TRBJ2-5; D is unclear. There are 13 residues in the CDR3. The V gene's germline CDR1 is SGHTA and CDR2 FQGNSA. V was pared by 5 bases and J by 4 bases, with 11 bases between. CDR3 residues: CASSLQPGETQYF. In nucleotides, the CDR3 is TGTGCCAGCAGCCTCCAGCCGGGAGAGACCCAGTACTTC.

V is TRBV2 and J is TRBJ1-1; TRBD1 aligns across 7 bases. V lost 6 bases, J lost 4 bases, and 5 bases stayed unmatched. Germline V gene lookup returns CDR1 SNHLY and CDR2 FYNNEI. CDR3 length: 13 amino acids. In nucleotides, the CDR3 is TGTGCCAGCAGGGAAACAGGGGTCACTGAAGCTTTCTTT. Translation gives CASRETGVTEAFF. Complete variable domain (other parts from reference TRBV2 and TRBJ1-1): EPEVTQTPSHQVTQMGQEVILRCVPISNHLYFYWYRQILGQKVEFLVSFYNNEISEKSEIFDDQFSVERPDGSNFTLKIRSTKLEDSAMYFCASRETGVTEAFFGQGTRLTVV.

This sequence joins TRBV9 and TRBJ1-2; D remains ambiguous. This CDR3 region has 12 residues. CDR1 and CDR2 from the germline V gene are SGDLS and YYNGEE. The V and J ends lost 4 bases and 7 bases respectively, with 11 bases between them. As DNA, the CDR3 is TGTGCCAGCAGCTCTTCGGGGATTGGCTACACCTTC. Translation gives CASSSSGIGYTF.

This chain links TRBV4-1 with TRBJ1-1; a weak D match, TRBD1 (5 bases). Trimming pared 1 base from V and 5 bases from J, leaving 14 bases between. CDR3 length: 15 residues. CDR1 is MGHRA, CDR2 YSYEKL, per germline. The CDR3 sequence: CASSQVPGIVTEAFF. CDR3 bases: TGCGCCAGCAGCCAAGTCCCAGGGATCGTGACTGAAGCTTTCTTT.

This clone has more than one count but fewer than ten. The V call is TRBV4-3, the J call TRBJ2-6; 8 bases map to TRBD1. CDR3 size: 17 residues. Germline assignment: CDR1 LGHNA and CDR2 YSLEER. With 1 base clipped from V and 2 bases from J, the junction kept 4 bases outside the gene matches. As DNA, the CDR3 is TGCGCCAGCAGCCAAGGGGCAGGGGGCGCTGGGGCCAACGTCCTGACTTTC. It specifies CASSQGAGGAGANVLTF.

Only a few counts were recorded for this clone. The CDR3 is CASSLGAALNEKLFF. CDR3 DNA sequence: TGTGCCAGCAGCTTAGGGGCGGCTCTAAATGAAAAACTGTTTTTT. This rearrangement joins TRBV13 to TRBJ1-4; no reliable D call. The CDR3 has 15 amino acids. V lost 0 bases and J lost 5, with 10 bases in between. Germline CDR1 PRHDT, CDR2 FYEKMQ (reference sequence).

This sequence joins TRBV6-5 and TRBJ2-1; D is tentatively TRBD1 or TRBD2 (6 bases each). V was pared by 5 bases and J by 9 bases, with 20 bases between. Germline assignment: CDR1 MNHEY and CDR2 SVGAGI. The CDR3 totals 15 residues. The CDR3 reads CASSVVGGPTGEQFF. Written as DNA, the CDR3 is TGTGCCAGCAGTGTGGTGGGGGGCCCTACGGGTGAGCAGTTCTTC.

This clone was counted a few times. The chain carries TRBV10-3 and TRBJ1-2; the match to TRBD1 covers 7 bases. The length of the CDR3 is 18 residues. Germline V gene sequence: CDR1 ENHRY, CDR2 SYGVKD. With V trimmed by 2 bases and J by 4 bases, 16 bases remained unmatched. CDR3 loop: CAISEEPERAGGIYGYTF. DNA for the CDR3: TGTGCCATCAGTGAGGAACCGGAGAGGGCAGGGGGTATCTATGGCTACACCTTC.

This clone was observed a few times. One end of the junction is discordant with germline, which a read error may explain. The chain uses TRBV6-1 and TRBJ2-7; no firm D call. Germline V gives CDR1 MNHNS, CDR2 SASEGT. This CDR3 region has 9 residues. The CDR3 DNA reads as TGTGCCAGCAGTGAATCCCGGTCATTC. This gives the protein CASSESRSF.

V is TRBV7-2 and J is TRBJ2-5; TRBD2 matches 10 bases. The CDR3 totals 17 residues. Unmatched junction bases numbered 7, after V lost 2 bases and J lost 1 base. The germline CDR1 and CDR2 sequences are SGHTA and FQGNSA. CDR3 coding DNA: TGTGCCAGCAGCTTACACCCCTCTAGCGGGGGCCAAGAGACCCAGTACTTC. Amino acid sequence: CASSLHPSSGGQETQYF.